This T cell receptor (beta chain) was documented in a study of blood T cell repertoires in COVID-19. In the authors' workflow: Scientists estimated how many nucleated cells there were by amplifying reference gene primers. The method was immunoSEQ multiplex PCR; TCRdb's version includes in-frame clones alone and lacks a portion of them. The V and J calls and clone size are taken from that table; D and trimming were inferred from the DNA. Of 200,000 to 250,000 clones in the sample, about four fifths were seen once. The CDR3 has 14 residues. From germline, CDR1 is SGHRS and CDR2 YFSETQ. Deletions cut 2 bases from V and 6 bases from J, with 12 bases between. This study enrolled people aged about 18 to 100 from 24 US geographic areas. Cohort 3 donors were reported recovered after two negative PCRs, clearance, or symptom resolution.

The chain links TRBV5-1 to TRBJ2-1; TRBD1 might be the D (5 bases). This TCR was sampled from a man aged 60 to 69 who had recovered from COVID-19. The sample consisted of PBMCs or T cells enriched from blood (not recorded which). The DNA for the CDR3 is TGCGCCAGCAGCTTTCAGCCCAGGGCCAATGAGCAGTTCTTC. Its translation: CASSFQPRANEQFF.